This T cell receptor beta chain was obtained from a study of OX40 agonist ivuxolimab in advanced cancers. Study context: The study reported partial responses in three patients: one hepatocellular carcinoma, two cutaneous melanoma.

Assay used: immunoSEQ multiplex PCR; TCRdb lists only in-frame clones, some missing. The sample yields about 51,000 clones, around 82% seen once. CDR3 size: 14 residues. CDR1 and CDR2 (germline): SGHDT, YYEEEE. Between the trimmed V and J ends, which lost 2 bases and 4 bases, there was a span of 12 bases. The sampling schedule covered blood at baseline, cycle 4 day 1, and cycle 7 day 1. The rearrangement uses TRBV5-6 and TRBJ1-2, with a possible D match to TRBD1 (6 bases). The origin of this receptor is an adult with an advanced solid tumor such as melanoma, head and neck, liver or kidney cancer. Sequencing was performed on CD4+ or CD8+ T cells sorted from blood, taken in a trial of the OX40 agonist ivuxolimab. CDR3 DNA sequence: TGTGCCAGCAGCTTTGGGGGCGCGGGCTATGGCTACACCTTC. Its protein product is CASSFGGAGYGYTF.